This TCR beta chain comes out of a study of regulatory T cells in long-lasting Graves disease. Study overall: Antithyroid drugs had been taken under 3 months by newly diagnosed Graves' patients. Study-wide findings and caveats: Persistent disease samples used TRBV28, TRBJ1-2 and TRBJ2-5 preferentially.

Time point indicated: newly diagnosed GD, antithyroid drugs for less than 3 months. RNA from PBMCs was the source of the TCR library. The CDR3 is made up of 13 amino acids. V was clipped by 3 bases and J by 9 bases, with 12 bases between them. This clonotype occurred many times. Its antigen is not identified. Building the TCR beta libraries relied on iRepertoire HTBI primers, and CDR3 regions underwent Arm-PCR. MiXCR, run by TCRdb on the multiplex PCR reads, gives a single entry per CDR3 protein. The sample records around 450,000 distinct CDR3 sequences, more than 12% being singletons. The sample was also reused in another study, on T cells in Graves' hyperthyroidism and ophthalmopathy. That report adds: A first-round RT-PCR of the TCR CDR3 used the HTBI primer set. A model built on 13 V-J features separated ophthalmopathy from stable hyperthyroidism.

This receptor was taken from a woman under 40 with Graves disease. The rearrangement links TRBV12-3 or TRBV12-4 to TRBJ2-1; tentatively, D is TRBD1 (5 bases). This material consisted of peripheral blood mononuclear cells (PBMCs), taken at new diagnosis, from a patient treated with antithyroid drugs. CDR3 sequence reads: CASSFGQGGEQFF. The CDR3 DNA sequence: TGTGCCAGCAGTTTTGGCCAGGGCGGTGAGCAGTTCTTC.